Listed here are 21 T cell receptor beta chains from one sample, sequenced in a study of shared T cell receptors in the human thymus. Clones were read by immunoSEQ multiplex PCR, and TCRdb kept only the in-frame ones, dropping some. The sample holds hundreds of thousands of clones, 87% seen once. This sample also belongs to another study, concerning human thymus T cells.

Material: thymocytes. These TCRs come from a boy in the first two years of life with a congenital heart defect.

The V gene is TRBV28, the J gene TRBJ1-4; 11 bases map to TRBD1. Per germline, CDR1 MDHEN and CDR2 SYDVKM. V lost 6 bases and J lost 6; bases outside the gene matches: 12. This CDR3 spans 17 amino acids. CDR3 nucleotide sequence: TGTGCCAGCAGGCACCCCCGGGGACAGGGGGAGGATGAAAAACTGTTTTTT. The encoded protein is CASRHPRGQGEDEKLFF. Variable domain in full (rest from reference TRBV28 and TRBJ1-4): DVKVTQSSRYLVKRTGEKVFLECVQDMDHENMFWYRQDPGLGLRLIYFSYDVKMKEKGDIPEGYSVSREKKERFSLILESASTNQTSMYLCASRHPRGQGEDEKLFFGSGTQLSVL.

This chain uses TRBV10-3 with TRBJ1-1; D is uncertain. Germline V CDR1 and CDR2: ENHRY, SYGVKD. V was clipped by 5 bases and J by 5 bases, with 15 bases between them. This CDR3 spans 14 amino acids. Here the CDR3 reads CAISPRPGVTEAFF. CDR3 sequence (DNA): TGTGCCATCAGTCCTCGGCCTGGAGTTACTGAAGCTTTCTTT.

The rearrangement uses TRBV19 and TRBJ1-2; tentative D call: TRBD1 (6 bases). Germline V gene sequence: CDR1 LNHDA, CDR2 SQIVND (reference sequence). The CDR3 extends over 16 amino acids. Deletions cut 3 bases from V and 2 bases from J, with 16 bases between. CDR3 protein: CASSMVLGRGNYGYTF. For the CDR3, the DNA is TGTGCCAGTAGTATGGTCCTTGGCAGGGGAAACTATGGCTACACCTTC.

The rearrangement uses TRBV2 and TRBJ2-2, with a tentative D call TRBD1 (6 bases). Trimming cost V 3 bases and J 4 bases, with 12 bases left between them. The germline gives CDR1 SNHLY, CDR2 FYNNEI. The CDR3 runs to 15 residues. The CDR3 bases are TGTGCCAGCAGTGAGGCAGGGGATCCCACCGGGGAGCTGTTTTTT. Its translation: CASSEAGDPTGELFF.

This clone was seen just once. The rearrangement uses TRBV28 and TRBJ2-7; tentatively, D is TRBD2 (5 bases). The CDR3 covers 13 residues. The V end lost 2 bases, the J end lost 10 bases, and 15 bases lay between the germline ends. Germline V lookup: CDR1 MDHEN, CDR2 SYDVKM. The DNA for the CDR3 is TGTGCCAGCAGTTTAGGCGAGTTACTAGTACAGTACTTC. Translated: CASSLGELLVQYF.

This clone has just one count. J is TRBJ2-1 and V is TRBV5-1; D unresolved. Trimming took off 0 bases at V and 11 bases at J, with 18 bases between the two ends. The CDR3 extends over 15 amino acids. Germline V gene sequence: CDR1 SGHRS, CDR2 YFSETQ. The DNA of the CDR3 is TGCGCCAGCAGCTTGGCAGGTGAAATCGAACAGAAGCAGTTCTTC. Translated: CASSLAGEIEQKQFF.

The chain uses TRBV7-8 and TRBJ2-7; TRBD1 matches 8 bases. CDR1 is SGHVS and CDR2 is FQNEAQ in the germline V gene. This CDR3 comprises 15 residues. Unmatched junction bases numbered 9, after V lost 5 bases and J lost 3 bases. CDR3 bases: TGTGCCAGCAGCGCGGACAGGGCAACCGTCTACGAGCAGTACTTC. Translation gives CASSADRATVYEQYF.

The chain is built from TRBV4-3 and TRBJ1-2; D is possibly TRBD1 (6 bases). CDR1 LGHNA and CDR2 YSLEER come from the germline V gene. The CDR3 spans 20 residues. V was trimmed by 0 bases and J by 3 bases, leaving 26 bases between them. This CDR3 is CASSQDRGRGRSSIHYGYTF. The CDR3 nucleotides read TGCGCCAGCAGCCAAGATCGGGGCAGGGGACGGTCTAGCATTCACTATGGCTACACCTTC.

This clone was seen once. The chain combines TRBV7-2 with TRBJ2-7; TRBD2 is a possible D gene (6 bases). Germline V gene data show CDR1 as SGHTA and CDR2 as FQGNSA. Trimming shortened V by 3 bases and J by 9 bases, and 15 bases separated the two germline ends. This CDR3 has 13 residues. CDR3 loop: CASSFLGEDRQYF. The CDR3 DNA is TGTGCCAGCAGCTTCCTCGGGGAGGATCGGCAGTACTTC.

This chain connects TRBV5-1 to TRBJ2-7; the D gene is possibly TRBD1 (6 bases). Trimming took off 1 base at V and 3 bases at J, with 11 bases between the two ends. The V gene's germline CDR1 is SGHRS and CDR2 YFSETQ. The CDR3 totals 14 residues. The CDR3 protein is CASSLSGERYEQYF. CDR3 coding DNA: TGCGCCAGCAGCTTGTCAGGGGAACGCTACGAGCAGTACTTC.

This clone was counted once. The rearrangement joins TRBV19 to TRBJ2-7; 7 bases fit TRBD2. The V gene end was trimmed by 3 bases and the J gene end by 2 bases; junction bases not matched to a gene: 13. Germline assignment: CDR1 LNHDA and CDR2 SQIVND (reference sequence). This CDR3 region has 17 residues. Written as DNA, the CDR3 is TGTGCCAGTAGTATGATTGCCCCCGGGGGGACCACCTACGAGCAGTACTTC. Translation gives CASSMIAPGGTTYEQYF.

The chain employs TRBV7-8 and TRBJ2-7; 10 nucleotides agree with TRBD1. This CDR3 is 15 amino acids long. Germline V gene data show CDR1 as SGHVS and CDR2 as FQNEAQ. The V and J ends lost 1 base and 4 bases, in that order; junction bases with no gene match: 4. The DNA of the CDR3 is TGTGCCAGCAGCTTAGTGGGACAGGGGTCTTACGAGCAGTACTTC. Its translation is CASSLVGQGSYEQYF.

This chain uses TRBV28 with TRBJ1-4, with D possibly matching TRBD1 (6 bases). Germline lookup yields CDR1 MDHEN and CDR2 SYDVKM. V was cut by 7 bases and J by 6 bases, with 12 bases left in between. This CDR3 region has 13 residues. CDR3 coding DNA: TGTGCCAGCACACGGGACATAGATGAAAAACTGTTTTTT. Encoded protein: CASTRDIDEKLFF.

The gene calls are TRBV6-4 and TRBJ2-3, with a possible D match to TRBD1 (6 bases). The germline V gene has CDR1 MRHNA and CDR2 SNTAGT. V was shortened by 3 bases and J by 3 bases, with 16 bases between the two germline ends. The CDR3 contains 16 residues. In DNA, the CDR3 is TGTGCCAGCAGTGAAGGCGTACAGGGTAGGACAGATACGCAGTATTTT. Encoded protein: CASSEGVQGRTDTQYF.

The genes are TRBV4-2 and TRBJ2-5, with D hard to call. Germline CDR1 LGHNA, CDR2 YNFKEQ. Trimming removed 0 bases from V and 6 bases from J, with 8 bases in between. The CDR3 spans 13 residues. CDR3 residues: CASSQDSSKTQYF. CDR3 DNA sequence: TGTGCCAGCAGCCAAGACTCCTCTAAGACCCAGTACTTC.

The rearrangement joins TRBV11-3 to TRBJ2-3; 11 bases line up with TRBD2. The CDR3 length is 16 residues. Germline V gene lookup returns CDR1 SGHNT and CDR2 YENEEA. The junction had 14 bases not matched to a gene; V was cut back by 4 bases and J by 11 bases. The CDR3 region has the DNA TGTGCCAGCAGCTCCGCTAGCGGGGGGTCCTGGGGGCAGCAGTATTTT. Encoded protein: CASSSASGGSWGQQYF.

V is TRBV4-3 and J is TRBJ2-2, with TRBD1 matching over 8 bases. V shed 3 bases, J shed 2 bases, and the junction held 17 bases outside the gene matches. The CDR3 is made up of 20 amino acids. Germline lookup yields CDR1 LGHNA and CDR2 YSLEER. The CDR3 loop reads CASSHNEQIGTGDNTGELFF. DNA of the CDR3: TGCGCCAGCAGCCACAACGAACAAATCGGGACAGGAGATAACACCGGGGAGCTGTTTTTT.

The chain has TRBV10-3 and TRBJ1-2; D gene unclear. This CDR3 comprises 11 residues. Germline assignment: CDR1 ENHRY and CDR2 SYGVKD. Trimming stripped 7 bases from V and 8 bases from J, with 11 bases between. The CDR3 sequence is CAIITDLGYTF. The CDR3 nucleotides are TGTGCCATCATAACAGATTTGGGCTACACCTTC.

This chain joins TRBV10-3 and TRBJ2-3, with 10 bases matching TRBD2. The CDR3 length is 13 residues. V trimming: 6 bases; J trimming: 4 bases; junction bases outside the gene matches: 1. Germline CDR1 ENHRY, CDR2 SYGVKD. For the CDR3, the DNA is TGTGCCATCAGCCTAGCGGGGGCAGATACGCAGTATTTT. This codes for CAISLAGADTQYF.

The chain carries TRBV10-3 and TRBJ2-7; the D gene is possibly TRBD1 (5 bases). V was cut by 2 bases and J by 6 bases, with 8 bases left in between. CDR3 length: 12 amino acids. Germline V CDR1 and CDR2: ENHRY, SYGVKD. CDR3 nucleotides: TGTGCCATCAGTGAGAATCAGGGCGAGCAGTACTTC. Translation: CAISENQGEQYF.

This chain links TRBV15 with TRBJ1-6; D may be TRBD1 (6 bases). Germline V gene lookup returns CDR1 LNHNV and CDR2 YYDKDF (reference sequence). V lost 1 base and J lost 8, with 21 bases in between. The CDR3 is 18 residues long. The CDR3 nucleotides are TGTGCCACCAGCAGAGGAGAGAGGGACAAACAAGCCCATTCACCCCTCCACTTT. This codes for CATSRGERDKQAHSPLHF. The whole variable domain, filled in from reference TRBV15 and TRBJ1-6, reads DAMVIQNPRYQVTQFGKPVTLSCSQTLNHNVMYWYQQKSSQAPKLLFHYYDKDFNNEADTPDNFQSRRPNTSFCFLDIRSPGLGDTAMYLCATSRGERDKQAHSPLHFGNGTRLTVT.